The clone carrying this T cell receptor beta chain has only a few counts. Its antigen is still unknown. These data come from a study of CD8 T cells in ankylosing spondylitis. Study-wide results and limits: There was a TCR beta motif, made of 7 or 8 highly homologous variants, that appeared characteristic of ankylosing spondylitis blood. Reports say disease-linked clones showed up significantly more in matched ankylosing spondylitis synovial fluid.

CDR3 size: 16 residues. Per germline, CDR1 SEHNR and CDR2 FQNEAQ (reference sequence). V gave up 7 bases and J gave up 3 bases; unmatched junction bases: 12. Generation of TCR beta libraries employed quantitative 5'-RACE incorporating molecular barcodes. In TCRdb, the 5' RACE reads were re-called with MiXCR into one record per CDR3 protein. The sample has 300,000 to 400,000 distinct CDR3 sequences, under 15% seen once. The genes are TRBV7-9 and TRBJ2-7, with 10 nucleotides matching TRBD1. Specimen: blood, either unsorted or a sorted T cell fraction (not recorded which). The TCR sequence derives from a male donor with ankylosing spondylitis or in good health (not recorded which). The CDR3 DNA reads TGTGCCAGCACCATCACTCTGACAGGGGGCAGCTACGAGCAGTACTTC. It encodes CASTITLTGGSYEQYF.